A single TCR beta chain is shown here with its context. The sample holds a few counts of this clone. Its antigen is still unknown. Per-nucleotide qualities are absent, and no much larger clonotype sits a single base away. Sorted unstimulated T cells, along with proliferating T cells recovered from mixed lymphocyte reactions, underwent TCRbeta CDR3 sequencing. Fresh whole blood from nine to ten HLA-typed healthy donors was used as the source from which PBMCs were isolated. Unstimulated CD4+ non-regulatory T cells were FACS-sorted to map the origin of alloreactive clones. This record comes from a study of siplizumab effects on memory and regulatory T cells (dated by TCRdb to between 2017 and 2020). Context from the whole study: The study examined how the anti-CD2 antibody siplizumab affects alloreactive T-cell subsets in allogeneic mixed lymphocyte reactions built from human PBMCs. What the research found in general, with its limitations: Siplizumab significantly reduced the cumulative frequency of alloreactive sequences traceable to unstimulated CD4+ memory T cells. Among mappable alloreactive CD4+ clones, an average Treg-derived fraction of about 70% was observed with siplizumab, compared with more than 25% in control reactions. Greater diversity appeared to be present in unstimulated naive T cells than in memory T cells, and a substantial contribution to the alloresponse seemed to be made by naive cells. Because sequences at frequencies below about 10^-5 were poorly captured, only a minor fraction of alloreactive clones could be mapped back to unstimulated subsets. Whether proliferating Tregs from siplizumab cultures were suppressive was not functionally confirmed. A naive or memory phenotype could not be assigned to roughly 80-96% of proliferating CD4+ or CD8+ clones.

The library was built by means of the immunoSEQ multiplex PCR assay. Roughly 9.8 x 10^4 TCR templates per sample were assayed on the deep sequencing platform. Genomic DNA extracted from sorted T cells was used for TCRbeta CDR3 sequencing. In the source study's methods: The R programming language was used for clonal analysis of TCRbeta CDR3 data. Alloreactive CD4+ and CD8+ clones were identified by comparing unstimulated samples to CFSE-low samples taken after the reaction. By matching sequences to the repertoires of sorted unstimulated Treg and non-Treg cells, each alloreactive CD4+ clone was assigned a regulatory or non-regulatory origin. This immuneACCESS table, as held by TCRdb, lists in-frame sequences with V and J called but not all clones. Of the missing ones, under half trace to an unresolved V gene in checked studies; the others have no known cause. From that table come the V and J calls and clone size; the DNA was used to work out D and trimming. This sample is represented by around 120,000 clones; about 95% of them were singletons. The ten largest clones take up 1.5% to 2% of the sample.

The germline V gene gives CDR1 as SNHLY and CDR2 as FYNNEI. A distance of 2 bases separates the germline ends of V and J, which lose 3 bases and 6 bases respectively. From the cysteine through the phenylalanine, the CDR3 covers 10 amino acids. Kept here is only the CDR3 DNA, which spans 30 bases and is read in frame from base 1. Recombination connected TRBV2 to TRBJ1-2, with the D gene uncertain. Sequences were obtained from non-Treg CD4+ T cells sorted from blood. The sample's cell subset or site label, decoded: FACS-sorted unstimulated CD4+ non-regulatory T cells. The source of this sequence is a human donor in good health. At the DNA level, the sequence is TGTGCCAGCAGTGATCATGGCTACACCTTC. This codes for CASSDHGYTF.